The 27 T cell receptor beta chains presented below share a single source sample, sequenced in a study of blood T cell repertoires in COVID-19. Repertoires were generated with immunoSEQ multiplex PCR, while TCRdb's copy carries only in-frame clones and drops some. Here the sample spans about 160,000 clones, around 85% being singletons. Sample: peripheral blood. Source of these receptors: a human donor with acute or convalescent COVID-19. The donor label of this sample is uncertain.

The gene calls are TRBV18 and TRBJ1-4; D gene uncertain. This CDR3 has 15 residues. Germline CDR1 and CDR2: KGHSH and LQKENI. V shed 6 bases and J shed 5 bases, with 16 bases lying between them. The CDR3 nucleotides are TGTGCCAGCTCCCTACAACGGAGCGAGAATGAAAAACTGTTTTTT. The encoded protein is CASSLQRSENEKLFF.

The chain uses TRBV2 and TRBJ1-3, with a weak D call TRBD1 (5 bases). The CDR3 contains 16 residues. Deletions cut 4 bases from V and 0 bases from J, with 13 bases between. Germline V gives CDR1 SNHLY, CDR2 FYNNEI. This chain's CDR3 is CASSGLTGVSGNTIYF. The DNA for the CDR3 is TGTGCCAGCAGTGGATTGACGGGGGTCTCTGGAAACACCATATATTTT.

The V and J genes are TRBV28 and TRBJ1-5, with TRBD1 as a possible D gene (6 bases). V was clipped by 6 bases and J by 6 bases, with 18 bases between them. The CDR3 spans 15 residues. Germline V gene lookup returns CDR1 MDHEN and CDR2 SYDVKM. The CDR3 protein is CASRPSELGGQPQHF. The CDR3 nucleotides read TGTGCCAGCAGGCCCTCAGAGTTAGGGGGTCAGCCCCAGCATTTT.

This clone was observed a handful of times. CDR3 nucleotides: TGCAGCGTTGCAGTAACCACATGGGAGGCGGACAATGAGCAGTTCTTC. Its translation: CSVAVTTWEADNEQFF. This sequence joins TRBV29-1 and TRBJ2-1; a possible D gene is TRBD2 (6 bases). The CDR3 contains 16 residues. The germline V gene has CDR1 SQVTM and CDR2 ANQGSEA. V was clipped by 4 bases and J by 5 bases, with 21 bases between them.

V is TRBV11-3 and J is TRBJ1-6, with a tentative D call TRBD1 (5 bases). The V end lost 5 bases, the J end lost 3 bases, and 11 bases lay between the germline ends. CDR1 SGHNT and CDR2 YENEEA come from the germline V gene. This CDR3 comprises 15 residues. The CDR3 bases are TGTGCCAGCAGCAAAGACAGAAACTATAATTCACCCCTCCACTTT. Translating gives CASSKDRNYNSPLHF.

V is TRBV29-1 and J is TRBJ1-4; 11 nucleotides line up with TRBD1. Germline V gives CDR1 SQVTM, CDR2 ANQGSEA. The CDR3 runs to 13 residues. With 6 bases clipped from V and 7 bases from J, the junction kept 4 bases outside the gene matches. The CDR3 sequence: CSVGQGAGEKLFF. The CDR3 bases are TGCAGCGTAGGACAGGGGGCTGGTGAAAAACTGTTTTTT.

The chain is built from TRBV7-9 and TRBJ1-2; D may be TRBD1 (5 bases). V was shortened by 5 bases and J by 6 bases, with 13 bases between the two germline ends. In germline, CDR1 is SEHNR, CDR2 FQNEAQ (reference sequence). The CDR3 spans 13 residues. The CDR3: CASSLPQEDGYTF. The CDR3 DNA reads TGTGCCAGCAGCCTACCACAGGAAGATGGCTACACCTTC.

This chain links TRBV5-6 with TRBJ1-6; D remains ambiguous. Germline CDR1 SGHDT, CDR2 YYEEEE. The ends were cut back, 4 bases at V and 7 bases at J, with 12 bases in the middle. This CDR3 is built from 14 residues. The CDR3, as DNA: TGTGCCAGCAGCCCAGGATTTGGGAATTCACCCCTCCACTTT. Translation: CASSPGFGNSPLHF.

This clone was detected only once. The gene calls are TRBV25-1 and TRBJ1-5; TRBD1 agrees at 9 bases. J gave up 1 base and V 6 bases, and 7 bases lay outside the gene matches. This CDR3 region has 16 residues. Germline CDR1 MGHDK, CDR2 SYGVNS. CDR3 coding DNA: TGTGCCAGCAGCTCTCCAGGGACAGGGAGCAATCAGCCCCAGCATTTT. It specifies CASSSPGTGSNQPQHF.

This rearrangement joins TRBV27 to TRBJ2-2, with 8 bases identical to TRBD1. This CDR3 region has 16 residues. Trimming at V came to 5 bases and at J to 5 bases, leaving 10 bases not matched to a gene. CDR1 and CDR2 (germline): MNHEY, SMNVEV (reference sequence). The CDR3 DNA reads TGTGCCAGCAGTCCTTATAGGGACAGGAGTACCGGGGAGCTGTTTTTT. Its translation is CASSPYRDRSTGELFF.

The V call is TRBV4-1, the J call TRBJ2-1; TRBD2 aligns across 10 bases. This CDR3 spans 18 amino acids. Germline V gives CDR1 MGHRA, CDR2 YSYEKL. V shed 2 bases and J 9 bases; nucleotides not matched to a gene: 16. The CDR3 nucleotides are TGCGCCAGCAGCCAACCTACACTACAGCGGGGGGGCCATGGTGAGCAGTTCTTC. It yields the protein CASSQPTLQRGGHGEQFF.

This clone was recorded once. The V call is TRBV6-6, the J call TRBJ1-3; TRBD1 matches 7 bases. J was trimmed by 4 bases and V by 2 bases; bases with no gene match: 8. CDR1 is MNHNY, CDR2 SVGAGI, per germline (reference sequence). This CDR3 is 16 amino acids long. The CDR3 loop is CASSYVLAGGGNTIYF. As DNA, the CDR3 is TGTGCCAGCAGTTACGTGTTGGCAGGGGGAGGAAACACCATATATTTT.

V is TRBV5-1 and J is TRBJ2-2; 11 bases agree with TRBD1. This CDR3 is 17 amino acids long. V dropped 2 bases and J dropped 6; count of bases not matched to a gene: 9. Germline lookup yields CDR1 SGHRS and CDR2 YFSETQ. CDR3 amino acids: CASSFLGTGGSSGELFF. Here the CDR3 DNA reads TGCGCCAGCAGCTTCTTAGGGACAGGGGGATCATCCGGGGAGCTGTTTTTT.

This clone was found a few times. V and J are TRBV5-4 and TRBJ2-1; 10 nucleotides agree with TRBD2. V dropped 4 bases and J dropped 2; count of bases not matched to a gene: 9. Germline lookup yields CDR1 SGHNT and CDR2 YYREEE (reference sequence). This CDR3 is 17 amino acids long. This chain's CDR3 is CASSAERGGLPYNEQFF. The CDR3 DNA reads TGTGCCAGCAGCGCTGAGCGGGGGGGCCTTCCCTACAATGAGCAGTTCTTC.

The V and J genes are TRBV11-2 and TRBJ1-1, with D uncertain. The CDR3 has 17 amino acids. The germline V gene has CDR1 SGHAT and CDR2 FQNNGV. Trimming stripped 5 bases from V and 0 bases from J, with 19 bases between. CDR3 sequence: CASSLGRSGWMNTEAFF. Here the CDR3 DNA reads TGTGCCAGCAGCCTAGGGAGGAGCGGGTGGATGAACACTGAAGCTTTCTTT.

The chain couples TRBV19 to TRBJ1-3; 11 nucleotides line up with TRBD1. Germline trimming cut 8 bases from V and 2 bases from J; bases unmatched to any gene: 5. Per germline, CDR1 LNHDA and CDR2 SQIVND (reference sequence). CDR3 length: 15 amino acids. CDR3 nucleotide sequence: TGTGCCAGTGTGATGGGACAGGGGGCTGGAAACACCATATATTTT. This codes for CASVMGQGAGNTIYF.

The J gene is TRBJ1-5, the V gene TRBV11-2; D gene uncertain. Trimming took off 5 bases at V and 11 bases at J, with 16 bases between the two ends. Germline V gene lookup returns CDR1 SGHAT and CDR2 FQNNGV. The CDR3 extends over 13 amino acids. The DNA for the CDR3 is TGTGCCAGCAGCCAAAGGCTGGGGAGAGCCCAGCATTTT. It yields the protein CASSQRLGRAQHF.

This chain links TRBV5-6 with TRBJ2-5; 8 bases fit TRBD1. Germline trimming cut 3 bases from V and 0 bases from J; bases unmatched to any gene: 7. Germline V lookup: CDR1 SGHDT, CDR2 YYEEEE. The CDR3 contains 16 residues. CDR3 nucleotides: TGTGCCAGCAGCTGGGGACAGGCCCTCTACCAAGAGACCCAGTACTTC. Its protein is CASSWGQALYQETQYF.

This sequence joins TRBV5-1 and TRBJ1-6, with a weak D call TRBD1 (5 bases). V was trimmed by 4 bases and J by 7 bases, leaving 12 bases between them. The germline V gene encodes CDR1 SGHRS and CDR2 YFSETQ. This CDR3 has 14 residues. CDR3 residues: CASSARQSNSPLHF. DNA of the CDR3: TGCGCCAGCAGCGCCCGACAGAGCAATTCACCCCTCCACTTT.

CDR3 DNA: TGTGCCAGCAGTTCTCATAGCGGGGGGCGAAACAATGAGCAGTTCTTC. It codes for CASSSHSGGRNNEQFF. The V gene is TRBV6-2 or TRBV6-3, the J gene TRBJ2-1; 10 bases fit TRBD2. Trimming cost V 4 bases and J 5 bases; bases outside gene matches: 8. The germline V gene encodes CDR1 MNHEY and CDR2 SVGEGT. The length of the CDR3 is 16 residues.

With regard to this clone: At the DNA level, this CDR3 is encoded by other sequences in the same sample as well. This rearrangement joins TRBV19 to TRBJ1-6, with a weak D call TRBD1 (5 bases). This CDR3 comprises 13 residues. Germline lookup yields CDR1 LNHDA and CDR2 SQIVND (reference sequence). The germline V and J ends were trimmed by 1 base and 8 bases, with 6 bases remaining between them. In DNA, the CDR3 is TGTGCCAGTAGTATAGTCAGGGATTCACCCCTCCACTTT. It is translated as CASSIVRDSPLHF.

The rearrangement links TRBV5-8 to TRBJ1-5, with a tentative D call TRBD1 (6 bases). V shed 4 bases and J shed 4 bases, with 12 bases lying between them. CDR3 length: 14 amino acids. From germline, CDR1 is SGHTS and CDR2 YDEGEE. CDR3 sequence: CASSRRQANQPQHF. Written as DNA, the CDR3 is TGTGCCAGCAGCCGAAGACAGGCAAATCAGCCCCAGCATTTT.

The rearrangement joins TRBV25-1 to TRBJ1-1; TRBD1 matches at 7 bases. The CDR3 covers 12 residues. Germline V gives CDR1 MGHDK, CDR2 SYGVNS. The J segment lost 10 bases and the V segment lost 4 bases, leaving 6 bases of the junction unmatched. Here the CDR3 DNA reads TGTGCCAGCAGTGGACAGGGCGTGCGAGCTTTCTTT. This translates into CASSGQGVRAFF.

In nucleotides, the CDR3 is TGTGCCAGCACCCGGGGACAGGGGGCCTACGAGCAGTACTTC. Protein product: CASTRGQGAYEQYF. The chain has TRBV6-5 and TRBJ2-7; TRBD1 matches at 11 bases. The CDR3 contains 14 residues. V dropped 7 bases and J dropped 2; count of bases not matched to a gene: 4. The germline V gene has CDR1 MNHEY and CDR2 SVGAGI.

The chain links TRBV9 to TRBJ2-2; possibly TRBD1 for D (5 bases). The V and J ends lost 3 bases and 9 bases respectively, with 12 bases between them. The length of the CDR3 is 13 residues. Germline values: CDR1 SGDLS, CDR2 YYNGEE. The CDR3 sequence: CASSAPGLRELFF. DNA of the CDR3: TGTGCCAGCAGCGCCCCAGGGTTACGGGAGCTGTTTTTT.

The chain links TRBV30 to TRBJ1-1, with 7 bases matching TRBD1. CDR1 is GTSNPN and CDR2 is SVGIG in the germline V gene (reference sequence). The ends lost 2 bases at V and 0 bases at J; junction bases unmatched: 6. There are 15 residues in the CDR3. In nucleotides, the CDR3 is TGTGCCTGGAGTAAGGGACAGAACATGAACACTGAAGCTTTCTTT. Translating it yields CAWSKGQNMNTEAFF.

Details on this clone: The same CDR3 also results from other DNA sequences found in this sample. The chain has TRBV6-5 and TRBJ1-1, with D possibly matching TRBD1 (5 bases). Trimming cost V 2 bases and J 1 base, with 5 bases left between them. Germline CDR1 and CDR2: MNHEY and SVGAGI. This CDR3 is 13 amino acids long. CDR3 amino acids: CASSYTGNTEAFF. The CDR3 DNA reads as TGTGCCAGCAGTTACACAGGGAACACTGAAGCTTTCTTT.